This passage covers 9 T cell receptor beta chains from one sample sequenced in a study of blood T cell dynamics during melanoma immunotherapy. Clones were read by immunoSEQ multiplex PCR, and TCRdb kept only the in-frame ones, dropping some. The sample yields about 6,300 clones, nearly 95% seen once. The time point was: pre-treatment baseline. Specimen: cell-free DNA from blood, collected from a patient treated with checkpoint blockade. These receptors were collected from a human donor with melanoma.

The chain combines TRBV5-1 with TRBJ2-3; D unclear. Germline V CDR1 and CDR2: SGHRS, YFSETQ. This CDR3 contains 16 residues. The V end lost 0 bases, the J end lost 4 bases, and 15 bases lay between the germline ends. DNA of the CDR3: TGCGCCAGCAGCTTGGGGTGGGATGGTTGGGCAGATACGCAGTATTTT. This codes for CASSLGWDGWADTQYF.

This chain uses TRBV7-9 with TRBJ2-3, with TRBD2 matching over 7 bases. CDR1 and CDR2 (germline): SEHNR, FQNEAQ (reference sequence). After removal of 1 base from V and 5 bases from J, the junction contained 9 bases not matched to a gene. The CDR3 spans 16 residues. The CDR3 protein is CASSLGITGGIDTQYF. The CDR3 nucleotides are TGTGCCAGCAGCTTAGGCATAACGGGAGGTATAGATACGCAGTATTTT.

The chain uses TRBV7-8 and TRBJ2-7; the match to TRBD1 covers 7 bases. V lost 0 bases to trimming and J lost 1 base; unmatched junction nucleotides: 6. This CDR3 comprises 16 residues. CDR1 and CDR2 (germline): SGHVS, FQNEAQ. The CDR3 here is CASSLARPGQSYEQYF. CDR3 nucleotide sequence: TGTGCCAGCAGCTTAGCCCGACCGGGACAGTCCTACGAGCAGTACTTC. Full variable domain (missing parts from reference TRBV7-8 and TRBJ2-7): GAGVSQSPRYKVAKRGQDVALRCDPISGHVSLFWYQQALGQGPEFLTYFQNEAQLDKSGLPSDRFFAERPEGSVSTLKIQRTQQEDSAVYLCASSLARPGQSYEQYFGPGTRLTVT.

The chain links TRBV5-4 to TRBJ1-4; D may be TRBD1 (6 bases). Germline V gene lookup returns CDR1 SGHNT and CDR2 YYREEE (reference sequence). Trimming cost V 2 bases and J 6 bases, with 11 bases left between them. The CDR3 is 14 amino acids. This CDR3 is CASSFGGGDEKLFF. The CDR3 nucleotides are TGTGCCAGCAGCTTCGGGGGCGGGGATGAAAAACTGTTTTTT.

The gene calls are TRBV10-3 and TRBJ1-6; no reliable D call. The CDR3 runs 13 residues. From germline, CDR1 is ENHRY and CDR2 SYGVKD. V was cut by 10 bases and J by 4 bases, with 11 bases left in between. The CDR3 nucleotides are TGTGCCACTCGCGGCAGTTATAATTCACCCCTCCACTTT. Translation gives CATRGSYNSPLHF.

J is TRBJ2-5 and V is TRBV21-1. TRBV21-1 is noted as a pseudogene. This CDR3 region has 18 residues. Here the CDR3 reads CASLLHTGLRDSQETQYF. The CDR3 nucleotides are TGTGCCAGCCTCCTTCACACAGGGCTTAGGGACTCCCAAGAGACCCAGTACTTC.

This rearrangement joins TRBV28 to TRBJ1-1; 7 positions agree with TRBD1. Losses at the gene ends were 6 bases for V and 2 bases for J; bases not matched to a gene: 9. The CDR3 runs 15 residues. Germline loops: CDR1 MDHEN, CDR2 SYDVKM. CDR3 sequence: CASRETGTVNTEAFF. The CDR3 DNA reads TGTGCCAGCAGGGAGACCGGGACAGTTAACACTGAAGCTTTCTTT. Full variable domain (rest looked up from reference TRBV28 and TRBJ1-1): DVKVTQSSRYLVKRTGEKVFLECVQDMDHENMFWYRQDPGLGLRLIYFSYDVKMKEKGDIPEGYSVSREKKERFSLILESASTNQTSMYLCASRETGTVNTEAFFGQGTRLTVV.

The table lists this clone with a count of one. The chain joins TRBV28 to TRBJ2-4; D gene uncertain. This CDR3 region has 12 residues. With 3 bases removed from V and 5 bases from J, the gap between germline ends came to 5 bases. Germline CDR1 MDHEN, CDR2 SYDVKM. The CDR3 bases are TGTGCCAGCAGTTTTGGTGAAAACATTCAGTACTTC. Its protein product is CASSFGENIQYF. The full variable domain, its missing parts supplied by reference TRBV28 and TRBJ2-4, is DVKVTQSSRYLVKRTGEKVFLECVQDMDHENMFWYRQDPGLGLRLIYFSYDVKMKEKGDIPEGYSVSREKKERFSLILESASTNQTSMYLCASSFGENIQYFGAGTRLSVL.

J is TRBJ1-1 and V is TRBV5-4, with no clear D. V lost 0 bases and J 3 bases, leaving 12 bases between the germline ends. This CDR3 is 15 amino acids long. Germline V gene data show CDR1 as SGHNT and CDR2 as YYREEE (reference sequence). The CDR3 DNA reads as TGTGCCAGCAGCTTGGAGGGATTGTCGTACACTGAAGCTTTCTTT. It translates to CASSLEGLSYTEAFF.